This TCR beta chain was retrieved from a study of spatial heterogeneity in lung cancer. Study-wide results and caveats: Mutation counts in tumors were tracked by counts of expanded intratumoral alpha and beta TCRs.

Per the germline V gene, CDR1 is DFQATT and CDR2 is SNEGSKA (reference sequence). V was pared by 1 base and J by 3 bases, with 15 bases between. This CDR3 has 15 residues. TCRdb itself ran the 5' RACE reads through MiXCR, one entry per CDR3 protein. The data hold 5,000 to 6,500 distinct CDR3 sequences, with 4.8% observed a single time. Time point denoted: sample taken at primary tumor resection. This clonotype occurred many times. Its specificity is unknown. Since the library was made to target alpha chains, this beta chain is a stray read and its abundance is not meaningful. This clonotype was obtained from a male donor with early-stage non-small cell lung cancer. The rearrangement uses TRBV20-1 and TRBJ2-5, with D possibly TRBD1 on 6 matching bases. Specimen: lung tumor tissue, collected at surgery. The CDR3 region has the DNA TGCAGTGCTAGAGGAGGCAGGGGTTGGGAAGAGACCCAGTACTTC. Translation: CSARGGRGWEETQYF.